This T cell receptor beta chain was recovered during a study of T cell responses to AZD1222 COVID-19 vaccine. Findings and caveats of the study: Spike-wide vaccine-associated CD4 TCRs dominated at 160-218 and 743-854. Variant regions that are unmutated are reportedly the target of nearly half of spike-specific TCRs. Sampled repertoires all dated from after the peak T cell response. Females made up more of the donors, who were largely white British, and clonal diversity may have come out too low.

Concerning this clone itself: Its specificity is unknown.

Clones were sequenced by immunoSEQ multiplex PCR, and TCRdb holds only the in-frame ones, with some missing. The sample contains 140,000 or so clones, about 92% of which appear only once. The CDR3 loop spans 15 amino acids. V dropped 3 bases and J dropped 1 base, with 10 bases sitting between them. The germline gives CDR1 SEHNR, CDR2 FQNEAQ (reference sequence). The chain employs TRBV7-9 and TRBJ1-5; D is unresolved. The source is an adult in good health. The sample was peripheral blood, taken on day 0 of AZD1222 vaccination. CDR3 bases: TGTGCCAGCAGCTTCGGCCTCACGAGCAATCAGCCCCAGCATTTT. This codes for CASSFGLTSNQPQHF.